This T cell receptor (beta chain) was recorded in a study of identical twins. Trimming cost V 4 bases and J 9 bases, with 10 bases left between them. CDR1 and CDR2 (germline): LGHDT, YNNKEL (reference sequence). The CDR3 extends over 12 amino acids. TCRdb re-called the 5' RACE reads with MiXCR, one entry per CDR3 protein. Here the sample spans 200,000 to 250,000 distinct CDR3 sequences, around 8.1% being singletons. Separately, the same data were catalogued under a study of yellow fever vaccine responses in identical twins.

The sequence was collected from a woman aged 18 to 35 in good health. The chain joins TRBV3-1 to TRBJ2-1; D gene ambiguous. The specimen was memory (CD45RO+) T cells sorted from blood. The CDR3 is CASSRVRTEQFF. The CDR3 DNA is TGTGCCAGCAGCCGCGTACGGACTGAGCAGTTCTTC.